The clone carrying this T cell receptor beta chain has a single count. Enrollment of patients from Seattle took place during active infection, with longitudinal follow-up. The sample is drawn from a study of blood T cell repertoires in COVID-19. For the study at large: Samples representing acute and convalescent COVID-19 were sourced from the United States, Italy and Spain. PBMCs, B-cell-depleted T cells, or T cells were the source of the cDNA or gDNA that made up the material.

Per the original methods: It was from reference gene primer amplification that nucleated cell counts were estimated. The assay was immunoSEQ multiplex PCR, and TCRdb's table has in-frame clones only and misses some. V and J calls and clone size follow that table, whereas D and trimming were derived from the DNA. Of around 180,000 clones in the sample, 70% to 90% were seen once. The sequencing input was peripheral blood. The sequence was obtained from a person between 65 and 79 years old with COVID-19, enrolled during active disease.

Here the CDR3 reads CASSQPGTGRSGNTIYF. The CDR3 nucleotides are TGTGCCAGCAGCCAACCCGGGACAGGGAGGTCCGGAAACACCATATATTTT. The chain employs TRBV3-1 (or the pseudogene TRBV3-2) and TRBJ1-3; TRBD1 matches 9 bases. J lost 4 bases, V lost 2 bases, and 9 bases had no gene match. Germline CDR1 and CDR2: LGHDT and YNNKEL (reference sequence). The CDR3 runs to 17 residues.